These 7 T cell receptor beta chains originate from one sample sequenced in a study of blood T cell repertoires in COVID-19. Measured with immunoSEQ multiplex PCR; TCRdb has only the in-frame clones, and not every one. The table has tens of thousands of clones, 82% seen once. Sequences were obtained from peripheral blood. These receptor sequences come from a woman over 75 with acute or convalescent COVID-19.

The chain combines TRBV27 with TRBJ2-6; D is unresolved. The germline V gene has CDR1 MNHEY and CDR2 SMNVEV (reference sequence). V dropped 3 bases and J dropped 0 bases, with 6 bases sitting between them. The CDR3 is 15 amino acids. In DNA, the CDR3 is TGTGCCAGCAGTTTGAGTCCCTCTGGGGCCAACGTCCTGACTTTC. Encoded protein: CASSLSPSGANVLTF.

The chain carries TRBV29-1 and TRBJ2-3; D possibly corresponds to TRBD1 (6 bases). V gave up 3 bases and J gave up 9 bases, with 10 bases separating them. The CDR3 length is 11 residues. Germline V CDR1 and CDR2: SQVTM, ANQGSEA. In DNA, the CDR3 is TGCAGCGTTGACAGGGGAGCCACGCAGTATTTT. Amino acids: CSVDRGATQYF.

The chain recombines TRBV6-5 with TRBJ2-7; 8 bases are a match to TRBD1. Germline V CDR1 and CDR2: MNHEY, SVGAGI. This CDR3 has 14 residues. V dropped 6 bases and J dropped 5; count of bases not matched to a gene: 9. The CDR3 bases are TGTGCCAGCAGCGACGGACAGGGCTTCGACGAGCAGTACTTC. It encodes CASSDGQGFDEQYF.

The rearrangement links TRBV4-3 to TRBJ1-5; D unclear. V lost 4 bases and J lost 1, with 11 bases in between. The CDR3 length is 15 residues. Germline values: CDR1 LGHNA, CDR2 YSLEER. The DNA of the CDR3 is TGCGCCAGCAGCCTAGGGCGGGGAAGCAATCAGCCCCAGCATTTT. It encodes CASSLGRGSNQPQHF.

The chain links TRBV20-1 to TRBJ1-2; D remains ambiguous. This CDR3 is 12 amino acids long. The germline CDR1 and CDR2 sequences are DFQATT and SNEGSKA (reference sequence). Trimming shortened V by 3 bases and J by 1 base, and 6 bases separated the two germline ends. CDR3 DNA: TGCAGTGCTAGTGGCAGTAACTATGGCTACACCTTC. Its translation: CSASGSNYGYTF.

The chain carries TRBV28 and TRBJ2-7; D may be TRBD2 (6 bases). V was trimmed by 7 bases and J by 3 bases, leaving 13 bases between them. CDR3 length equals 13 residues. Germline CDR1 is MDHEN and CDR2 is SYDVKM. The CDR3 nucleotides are TGTGCCAGCAAACGCGGGGTTCGCTACGAGCAGTACTTC. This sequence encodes CASKRGVRYEQYF.

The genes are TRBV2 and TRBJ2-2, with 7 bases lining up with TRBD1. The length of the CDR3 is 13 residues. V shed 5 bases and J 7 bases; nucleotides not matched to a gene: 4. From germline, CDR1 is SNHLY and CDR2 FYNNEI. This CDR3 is CASSSTGNGELFF. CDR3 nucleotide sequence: TGTGCCAGCAGTTCGACAGGGAACGGGGAGCTGTTTTTT.